Below, 14 T cell receptor beta chains from the same sample are listed, as sequenced in a study of T-cell reconstitution after alpha-beta-depleted transplantation in children. Unique molecular identifiers featured in how the TCRbeta library was prepared. TCRdb reprocessed the PCR reads with MiXCR, giving one entry per CDR3 protein. The sample shows roughly 570,000 distinct CDR3 sequences, over 20% of them seen only once. This sample comprised PBMCs, obtained before TCRalphabeta/CD19-depleted stem cell transplant. All receptors come from a boy under two years old with Wiskott-Aldrich syndrome, due to receive a stem cell transplant.

This rearrangement joins TRBV5-1 to TRBJ1-1, with 12 bases matching TRBD1. The CDR3 is 15 residues long. V lost 3 bases and J lost 4; bases outside the gene matches: 4. Germline loops: CDR1 SGHRS, CDR2 YFSETQ. The chain's CDR3 is CASSSRDRGRTEAFF. The DNA for the CDR3 is TGCGCCAGCAGCTCCCGGGACAGGGGGCGCACTGAAGCTTTCTTT.

The CDR3 bases are TGCGCCAGCAGCTCGGGAATGAACACCGGGGAGCTGTTTTTT. Translated, it gives CASSSGMNTGELFF. The chain is built from TRBV5-1 and TRBJ2-2; tentative D call: TRBD2 (5 bases). Trimming stripped 3 bases from V and 1 base from J, with 7 bases between. The CDR3 has 14 amino acids. The V gene's germline CDR1 is SGHRS and CDR2 YFSETQ.

The V and J genes are TRBV29-1 and TRBJ2-4; TRBD2 agrees at 9 bases. After removal of 4 bases from V and 1 base from J, the junction contained 11 bases not matched to a gene. This CDR3 is 17 amino acids long. Germline assignment: CDR1 SQVTM and CDR2 ANQGSEA. The CDR3 is CSVAERLAAGAKNIQYF. The CDR3 DNA reads as TGCAGCGTTGCCGAACGACTAGCGGCCGGGGCCAAAAACATTCAGTACTTC.

The CDR3 nucleotides are TGTGCCACCAGTGATTTGCTAGGAGCTGGGGCCAACGTCCTGACTTTC. The encoded protein is CATSDLLGAGANVLTF. The chain recombines TRBV24-1 with TRBJ2-6; D remains unclear. Trimming removed 0 bases at V and 2 bases at J, with 7 bases between. The CDR3 totals 16 residues. From germline, CDR1 is KGHDR and CDR2 SFDVKD.

The V call is TRBV25-1, the J call TRBJ2-5; D not certain. Germline lookup yields CDR1 MGHDK and CDR2 SYGVNS. V lost 1 base and J 4 bases, leaving 7 bases between the germline ends. The CDR3 extends over 13 amino acids. CDR3 protein: CASSEFVGETQYF. In DNA form, the CDR3 reads TGTGCCAGCAGTGAATTCGTGGGAGAGACCCAGTACTTC.

The chain couples TRBV19 to TRBJ2-1, with TRBD1 matching 9 bases. The CDR3 loop spans 16 amino acids. Germline CDR1 is LNHDA and CDR2 is SQIVND (reference sequence). V shed 1 base, J shed 5 bases, and the junction held 6 bases outside the gene matches. The CDR3: CASSIARGTGNNEQFF. Written as DNA, the CDR3 is TGTGCCAGTAGTATAGCCCGCGGGACAGGGAACAATGAGCAGTTCTTC.

This clonotype was counted a few times. The chain uses TRBV12-3 or TRBV12-4 and TRBJ1-2, with TRBD1 matching over 8 bases. V trimming: 6 bases; J trimming: 4 bases; junction bases outside the gene matches: 7. CDR3 size: 14 residues. In DNA, the CDR3 is TGTGCCAGCAGCCGGACAGGGTCAGGCTATGGCTACACCTTC. This translates into CASSRTGSGYGYTF.

The V gene is TRBV12-3 or TRBV12-4, the J gene TRBJ1-3; D not certain. CDR3 length: 16 amino acids. V gave up 0 bases and J gave up 1 base, with 10 bases separating them. CDR3 coding DNA: TGTGCCAGCAGTTTAGCTGGGTCTTTTTCTGGAAACACCATATATTTT. As protein: CASSLAGSFSGNTIYF.

The chain has TRBV12-3 or TRBV12-4 and TRBJ2-1, with a weak D call TRBD1 (5 bases). Trimming cost V 6 bases and J 7 bases, with 10 bases left between them. This CDR3 has 12 amino acids. In nucleotides, the CDR3 is TGTGCCAGCAGACCCCCAGGGAATGAGCAGTTCTTC. As protein: CASRPPGNEQFF.

The chain employs TRBV6-1 and TRBJ2-2, with TRBD2 matching 11 bases. Losses at the gene ends were 6 bases for V and 6 bases for J; bases not matched to a gene: 6. The CDR3 runs to 15 residues. CDR1 is MNHNS and CDR2 is SASEGT in the germline V gene. DNA for the CDR3: TGTGCCAGCAGAAAACTAGCGGGAGCTCCCGGGGAGCTGTTTTTT. Its protein product is CASRKLAGAPGELFF.

The gene calls are TRBV5-1 and TRBJ1-2; no reliable D call. CDR3 length: 15 amino acids. Trimming pared 4 bases from V and 4 bases from J, leaving 17 bases between. Looked up from germline, CDR1 is SGHRS and CDR2 is YFSETQ. The CDR3: CASSPGAEAGYGYTF. The CDR3 coding sequence is TGCGCCAGCAGCCCGGGAGCGGAGGCGGGCTATGGCTACACCTTC. The full variable domain, with the rest looked up from reference TRBV5-1 and TRBJ1-2, is KAGVTQTPRYLIKTRGQQVTLSCSPISGHRSVSWYQQTPGQGLQFLFEYFSETQRNKGNFPGRFSGRQFSNSRSEMNVSTLELGDSALYLCASSPGAEAGYGYTFGSGTRLTVV.

The J gene is TRBJ2-1, the V gene TRBV6-2 or TRBV6-3; 11 bases align to TRBD2. V trimming: 5 bases; J trimming: 3 bases; junction bases outside the gene matches: 6. This CDR3 contains 16 residues. Germline V gives CDR1 MNHEY, CDR2 SVGEGT. CDR3 sequence: CASSILAGENYNEQFF. The CDR3 DNA reads TGTGCCAGCAGTATACTAGCGGGAGAAAACTACAATGAGCAGTTCTTC.

The gene calls are TRBV5-6 and TRBJ2-1, with 11 bases identical to TRBD2. CDR3 length equals 16 residues. Germline V gives CDR1 SGHDT, CDR2 YYEEEE. V was clipped by 4 bases and J by 4 bases; unmatched bases: 7. In DNA form, the CDR3 reads TGTGCCAGCAGCCGGACCACTAGCGGGAGATACAATGAGCAGTTCTTC. It is translated as CASSRTTSGRYNEQFF.

The V and J genes are TRBV9 and TRBJ2-3; perhaps TRBD1 as D (5 bases). CDR1 and CDR2 from the germline V gene are SGDLS and YYNGEE. Trimming stripped 2 bases from V and 5 bases from J, with 9 bases between. The CDR3 covers 13 residues. The CDR3 sequence is CASSVGRVDTQYF. The CDR3 nucleotides read TGTGCCAGCAGCGTGGGCAGGGTAGATACGCAGTATTTT. The complete variable domain, with remaining parts taken from reference TRBV9 and TRBJ2-3, reads DSGVTQTPKHLITATGQRVTLRCSPRSGDLSVYWYQQSLDQGLQFLIQYYNGEERAKGNILERFSAQQFPDLHSELNLSSLELGDSALYFCASSVGRVDTQYFGPGTRLTVL.